This T cell receptor beta chain was identified during a study of blood T cell repertoires in COVID-19. About the research overall: COVID-19 samples from acute and convalescent phases originated in the United States, Italy and Spain.

Germline assignment: CDR1 SNHLY and CDR2 FYNNEI. The V and J ends lost 4 bases and 7 bases, in that order; junction bases with no gene match: 6. The CDR3 is made up of 13 amino acids. Sequencing used immunoSEQ multiplex PCR; TCRdb keeps in-frame clones, though not all of them. In the table there are 380,000 or so clones, approximately 91% of which are singletons. The chain employs TRBV2 and TRBJ1-2; 7 nucleotides line up with TRBD1. The TCR was taken from a middle-aged woman with acute COVID-19. Specimen: PBMCs or T cells enriched from blood (not recorded which). Here the CDR3 DNA reads TGTGCCAGCAGTGCTTCAGGGGGAGCTGGCTACACCTTC. Protein product: CASSASGGAGYTF.